One T cell receptor (beta chain) is described in this entry. Antigen specificity is unknown. The sample originates from a study of post-analysis software for immune sequencing data. The CDR3 has 13 amino acids. Germline values: CDR1 MDHEN, CDR2 SYDVKM. J gave up 5 bases and V 5 bases, and 4 bases lay outside the gene matches. The authors incorporated unique molecular identifiers into the TCR beta cDNA libraries. One entry per CDR3 protein results from TCRdb running MiXCR on the PCR reads. This table has roughly 400,000 distinct CDR3 sequences, approximately 38% appearing once. Overall study results and limits: Strong co-clustering by F measure linked samples that shared a preparation batch. About five TRBV segments (TRBV5-6, TRBV5-1 and TRBV20-1 among them) occurred more frequently in patients than in controls.

The chain combines TRBV28 with TRBJ1-2; 8 positions agree with TRBD1. The sequenced sample was blood. The clonotype was recovered from a girl aged 2 to 9 with multiple sclerosis. The CDR3 coding sequence is TGTGCCAGCAGTGCGGGACAGGAATATGGCTACACCTTC. Its protein is CASSAGQEYGYTF.